Listed below are T cell receptor beta chains from one sample, sequenced in a study of Ad26.COV2.S vaccination and SARS-CoV-2 variants. Repertoires were generated with immunoSEQ multiplex PCR, while TCRdb's copy carries only in-frame clones and drops some. Of about 680,000 clones in the sample, around 89% were seen once. The specimen was peripheral blood, collected in a trial of Ad26.COV2.S vaccine versus placebo. The receptors were gathered from a person aged 18-60 years who received the Ad26.COV2.S COVID-19 vaccine or a placebo. The CDR3 runs from the conserved cysteine through the conserved F or W. A D gene is named only where the DNA matches it firmly. Only some rows state a clone size, as once, few, many or a class for expanded clones.

clone_size	v_call	d_call	j_call	cdr3_nt	cdr3_aa
.	TRBV3-1/TRBV3-2	.	TRBJ2-7	TGTGCCAGCAGCCAGTTTTCCTCTCCTGGCGGCGAGCAGTACTTC	CASSQFSSPGGEQYF
few	TRBV4-3	.	TRBJ2-5	TGCGCCAGCAGCCAAGATTCCCTGCCCAGAAGGGCCCAGTACTTC	CASSQDSLPRRAQYF
.	TRBV29-1	TRBD2	TRBJ2-1	TGCAGCGTTGAAGGGTTGACTAGCGGGAGGGCCGCGGCAATGACCCATGAGCAGTTCTTC	CSVEGLTSGRAAAMTHEQFF
.	TRBV6-5	.	TRBJ1-2	TGTGCCAGCAGGGACACAGCTAACTATGGCTACACCTTC	CASRDTANYGYTF
.	TRBV19	TRBD1	TRBJ2-7	TGTGCCAGTAGTCCCGGACAGGGTTGGTACGAGCAGTACTTC	CASSPGQGWYEQYF
few	TRBV6-2/TRBV6-3	.	TRBJ2-3	TGTGCCAGCAGTTACAGTGTAGATACGCAGTATTTT	CASSYSVDTQYF
.	TRBV6-5	.	TRBJ2-5	TGTGCCGCCTCTGAGGTCGAGACCCAGTACTTC	CAASEVETQYF
.	TRBV7-2	TRBD2	TRBJ2-1	TGTGCCAGCAGCTTAAGCTCTAGCGGGTACTACAATGAGCAGTTCTTC	CASSLSSSGYYNEQFF
.	TRBV2	.	TRBJ2-5	TGTGCCAGCAGGGGCCAAGAGACCCAGTACTTC	CASRGQETQYF
few	TRBV7-2	.	TRBJ2-7	TGTGCCAGCAGCGCGTTGGTGGGAGAAGGGTACGAGCAGTACTTC	CASSALVGEGYEQYF
.	TRBV2	.	TRBJ1-2	TGTGCCAGCAGTGGAATTGGCTACACCTTC	CASSGIGYTF
.	TRBV6-1	TRBD1	TRBJ1-4	TGTGCCAGCAGTGAATCGAGGGGGCGAGGTGAAAAACTGTTTTTT	CASSESRGRGEKLFF
.	TRBV2	.	TRBJ2-3	TGTGCCAGCAGAAGAGGGGGGCGCGATACGCAGTATTTT	CASRRGGRDTQYF
.	TRBV5-6	.	TRBJ2-3	TGTGCCAGCAGCTCTACACCAGATACGCAGTATTTT	CASSSTPDTQYF
.	TRBV19	TRBD2	TRBJ2-3	TGTGCCAGTAGTATTGTTACTAGCGGGCCCACAGATACGCAGTATTTT	CASSIVTSGPTDTQYF
.	TRBV7-2	.	TRBJ1-5	TGTGCCAGCAGCGCCTATTATAGCAATCAGCCCCAGCATTTT	CASSAYYSNQPQHF
once	TRBV18	.	TRBJ2-5	TGTGCCAGCTCACCCGGTCCTCCGCGGGAGACCCAGTACTTC	CASSPGPPRETQYF
.	TRBV7-9	.	TRBJ1-3	TGTGCCAGCAGCTACCCAGGGATGGGAAACACCATATATTTT	CASSYPGMGNTIYF
.	TRBV14	TRBD2	TRBJ2-5	TGTGCCAGCAGCCTAGCGGGAGTGGCAGAGACCCAGTACTTC	CASSLAGVAETQYF
.	TRBV6-6	TRBD1	TRBJ1-1	TGTGCCAGCAGTTATCCGCTGGACAGGGGGAACACTGAAGCTTTCTTT	CASSYPLDRGNTEAFF
.	TRBV5-6	TRBD1	TRBJ2-7	TGTGCCAGCAGCTTGGCCCCGGGACAGGGAGCCTACGAGCAGTACTTC	CASSLAPGQGAYEQYF
.	TRBV5-4	.	TRBJ1-1	TGTGCCAGCAGCTTCGGACCTGACACTGAAGCTTTCTTT	CASSFGPDTEAFF
.	TRBV7-9	.	TRBJ1-1	TGTGCCAGCAGCTTAGTGGCCATGACGAACACTGAAGCTTTCTTT	CASSLVAMTNTEAFF
.	TRBV11-2	TRBD2	TRBJ2-7	TGTGCCAGCAGCATCGGACTAGCCGGCGAGCAGTACTTC	CASSIGLAGEQYF
.	TRBV7-9	.	TRBJ2-1	TGTGCCAGCAGCTTAAGGAGGGCCGATTTGAATGAGCAGTTCTTC	CASSLRRADLNEQFF
.	TRBV12-5	.	TRBJ1-1	TGTGCTAGTGGGTTGTCCTACACTGAAGCTTTCTTT	CASGLSYTEAFF
once	TRBV6-2/TRBV6-3	.	TRBJ2-6	TGTGCCAGCAGTTACCGTGCGCAGGGGGCCAACGTCCTGACTTTC	CASSYRAQGANVLTF
once	TRBV5-1	TRBD1	TRBJ2-2	TGCGCCAGCAGCCCAGGGGGTATTAGCCGGGCCGGGGAGCTGTTTTTT	CASSPGGISRAGELFF
few	TRBV5-6	.	TRBJ2-7	TGTGCCAGCAGCTTGGTGGAGGTCCCCTACGAGCAGTACTTC	CASSLVEVPYEQYF
.	TRBV7-2	.	TRBJ1-2	TGTGCCAGCAGCTTAGCCCTGGATGGCTACACCTTC	CASSLALDGYTF
.	TRBV3-1/TRBV3-2	.	TRBJ2-7	TGTGCCAGCAGCCCCAGCTCCCGAGGCAGGGGCCACGAGCAGTACTTC	CASSPSSRGRGHEQYF
.	TRBV6-6	TRBD2	TRBJ2-1	TGTGCCAGCAGCCGAACTAGCGAGCAGGGAAATGAGCAGTTCTTC	CASSRTSEQGNEQFF
.	TRBV2	.	TRBJ2-3	TGTGCCAGCAGTGAAGCGAGACTAGGGGGTGTAGATACGCAGTATTTT	CASSEARLGGVDTQYF
once	TRBV7-9	TRBD1	TRBJ1-1	TGTGCCAGCAGCCCCCGTACGGGACAGTCTAACATGAACACTGAAGCTTTCTTT	CASSPRTGQSNMNTEAFF
.	TRBV7-6	.	TRBJ2-7	TGTGCCAGCAGCCCCGGACAGGGACTAACCTACGAGCAGTACTTC	CASSPGQGLTYEQYF
.	TRBV25-1	.	TRBJ1-1	TGTGCCAGCAGTCAAACATCAGGGAAGACTGAAGCTTTCTTT	CASSQTSGKTEAFF
.	TRBV3-1/TRBV3-2	TRBD1	TRBJ1-1	TGTGCCAGCAGCAGGGGGCGTGGGACTGAAGCTTTCTTT	CASSRGRGTEAFF
.	TRBV24-1	TRBD2	TRBJ2-1	TGTGCCACCAGTGATCCGGGTGGGACTAGTACGCATGAGCAGTTCTTC	CATSDPGGTSTHEQFF
.	TRBV19	.	TRBJ1-5	TGTGCCAGTAGTATGGGTTTGGGGTTAATAAGGAATCAGCCCCAGCATTTT	CASSMGLGLIRNQPQHF
.	TRBV11-2	.	TRBJ2-7	TGTGCCAGCAGCTTAGGGCAAAACAACGCCTACGAGCAGTACTTC	CASSLGQNNAYEQYF